This T cell receptor beta chain stems from a study of human T cells and chemical hapten exposure. Study-level results: No alteration of TCRs above 1 in 1000 frequency was seen with DPC sensitization.

This clonotype was seen a handful of times. Its cognate antigen is unknown. Trimming left V 3 bases short and J 0 bases short, with 12 bases between. This CDR3 is built from 15 residues. Germline V gene lookup returns CDR1 SQVTM and CDR2 ANQGSEA. Library construction involved attaching unique molecular identifiers to individual cDNA molecules, which allowed quantitative, reproducible TCR counting. TCRdb ran MiXCR on the 5' RACE reads and lists one entry per CDR3 protein. The sample yields roughly 110,000 distinct CDR3 sequences, around a fifth seen once. Total RNA came from unfractionated whole blood. This receptor was identified in a human donor in good health. The chain employs TRBV29-1 and TRBJ2-1; D gene ambiguous. CDR3 DNA: TGCAGCGTTGAGGGAAAGGTCAGCTCCTACAATGAGCAGTTCTTC. It codes for CSVEGKVSSYNEQFF.